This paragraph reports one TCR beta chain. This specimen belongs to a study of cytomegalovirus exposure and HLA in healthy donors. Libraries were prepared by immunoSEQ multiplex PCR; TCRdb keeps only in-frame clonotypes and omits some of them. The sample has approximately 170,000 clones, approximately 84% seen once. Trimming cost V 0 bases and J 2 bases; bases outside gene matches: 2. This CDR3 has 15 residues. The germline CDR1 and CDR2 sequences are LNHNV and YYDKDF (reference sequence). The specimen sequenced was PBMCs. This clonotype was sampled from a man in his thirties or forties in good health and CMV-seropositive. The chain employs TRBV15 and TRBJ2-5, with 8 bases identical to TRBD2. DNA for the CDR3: TGTGCCACCAGCAGAGATGCGGGGGGACAAGAGACCCAGTACTTC. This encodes CATSRDAGGQETQYF.